This T cell receptor beta chain was found in a study of blood T cell repertoires in COVID-19. Membership in each cohort depended on participant-reported clinical history. Authors' analysis steps: Counts of nucleated cells, estimated from reference gene primer amplification, were obtained. The table came from immunoSEQ multiplex PCR; TCRdb's copy has only in-frame clones and leaves some out. V and J calls plus clone size are reproduced from that table; the DNA served to infer D and trimming. The table lists hundreds of thousands of clones, around nine tenths of them singletons. Material for sequencing was PBMCs or T cells enriched from blood (not recorded which). This clonotype originated in a man aged 60-69 years who had recovered from COVID-19.

Here the CDR3 DNA reads TGCGCCAGCAGCTTCGAGGGGGCCCCAACCTACGAGCAGTACTTC. Translated: CASSFEGAPTYEQYF. V and J are TRBV5-1 and TRBJ2-7; 7 nucleotides match TRBD1. CDR1 is SGHRS, CDR2 YFSETQ, per germline. There are 15 residues in the CDR3. The V segment lost 2 bases and the J segment 2 bases; nucleotides outside the gene matches: 7.